This T cell receptor beta chain was captured by sequencing in a study of T cells after yellow fever vaccination. The V end was cut by 4 bases, the J end by 5 bases, with 13 bases between. The CDR3 has 14 residues. Per germline, CDR1 MNHNS and CDR2 SASEGT. Whole-study results and caveats: Repertoires sorted by FACS could include abundant clonotypes that are contaminants from the bulk population. Boosting was followed by the reappearance of most primary-vaccination clones (roughly 95% CD4, about 88% CD8).

TCR cDNA, made by 5'RACE template switching, carried an added universal primer site and UMIs. Using its own MiXCR run on the 5' RACE reads, TCRdb lists one record per CDR3 protein. This repertoire shows roughly 500,000 distinct CDR3 sequences, over 15% found once; its top ten account for more than 13%. This clonotype was seen more than once but under ten times. Its antigen is as yet unknown. This TCR came from a man aged 30-40 years who received the YFV17D yellow fever vaccine. This specimen consisted of PBMCs, obtained 15 days after the yellow fever booster vaccination. This chain uses TRBV6-1 with TRBJ2-3; D assignment may be TRBD1 or TRBD2 (6 bases each). The CDR3 nucleotides read TGTGCCAGCAGTGGGGAGGAGGGGGAAGATACGCAGTATTTT. This sequence encodes CASSGEEGEDTQYF.